The 20 T cell receptor beta chains in this list originate from one sample, sequenced in a study of a mutant IDH1 vaccine in newly diagnosed glioma (dated by TCRdb to the early 2020s). Their target antigens are unknown. Taken with the paper, the label for time point translates to: week 23, last vaccination. Each vaccine dose, consisting of 300 ug of a 20-mer mutant IDH1 peptide in Montanide, was administered subcutaneously with topical imiquimod. Libraries were built with the immunoSEQ multiplex PCR assay. In TCRdb, the immuneACCESS table is reduced to in-frame sequences with V and J assigned. These tables do not hold every clone; where another copy was compared, an unresolved V gene accounts for under half, and the others remain unexplained. In all, the sample holds 82,000 or so clones, and over 75% of those were seen once. Approximately 2% of the sample is taken by the ten largest. Sequencing used PBMCs, obtained from a glioma patient whose treatment included an IDH1 peptide vaccine. The source is a man between 25 and 39 years old with glioma. Some clones in this sample may be carry-over from other donors' samples.

The chain has TRBV5-8 and TRBJ1-5; no definite D call. CDR1 is SGHTS and CDR2 is YDEGEE in the germline V gene. Trimming took 4 bases from V and 0 from J, leaving 5 bases between them. The CDR3 sequence is 13 residues long. The CDR3 reads CASSQRSNQPQHF. The CDR3 coding sequence is TGTGCCAGCAGCCAACGTAGCAATCAGCCCCAGCATTTT.

J is TRBJ2-2 and V is TRBV11-2; D possibly corresponds to TRBD2 (6 bases). In germline, CDR1 is SGHAT, CDR2 FQNNGV. The CDR3 contains 17 residues. Trimming shortened V by 1 base and J by 6 bases, and 18 bases separated the two germline ends. The CDR3 coding sequence is TGTGCCAGCAGCTTAGGAACGGAGGGTCCTTACGCCGGGGAGCTGTTTTTT. Its translation is CASSLGTEGPYAGELFF.

The chain employs TRBV28 and TRBJ1-5; 8 bases line up with TRBD1. The germline V gene has CDR1 MDHEN and CDR2 SYDVKM. V shed 3 bases and J 4 bases; nucleotides not matched to a gene: 5. This CDR3 comprises 15 residues. This chain's CDR3 is CASSFQQGANQPQHF. The CDR3 region has the DNA TGTGCCAGCAGTTTCCAGCAGGGGGCAAATCAGCCCCAGCATTTT.

V gene TRBV6-5 combines with J gene TRBJ1-2, with TRBD1 matching 9 bases. With 5 bases clipped from V and 6 bases from J, the junction kept 7 bases outside the gene matches. This CDR3 is 14 amino acids long. Germline V gene lookup returns CDR1 MNHEY and CDR2 SVGAGI. The CDR3 reads CASSEVQGANGYTF. In DNA, the CDR3 is TGTGCCAGCAGTGAAGTACAGGGGGCAAATGGCTACACCTTC.

This clone was picked up a small number of times. Distinct nucleotide sequences in the sample also encode this CDR3. DNA for the CDR3: TGTGCCAGCAGCTTGTCCTACGAGCAGTACTTC. Its protein product is CASSLSYEQYF. This chain joins TRBV7-2 and TRBJ2-7; D ambiguous. Trimming left V 3 bases short and J 1 base short, with 1 base between. The V gene's germline CDR1 is SGHTA and CDR2 FQGNSA. This CDR3 region has 11 residues.

The V call is TRBV29-1, the J call TRBJ2-3, with 11 nucleotides matching TRBD1. Germline CDR1 is SQVTM and CDR2 is ANQGSEA. The CDR3 is 14 amino acids. V lost 3 bases and J lost 4; bases outside the gene matches: 3. This chain's CDR3 is CSVDQGQGADTQYF. For the CDR3, the DNA is TGCAGCGTTGACCAGGGACAGGGGGCAGATACGCAGTATTTT.

The chain couples TRBV6-1 to TRBJ2-3; tentatively, D is TRBD2 (5 bases). Germline CDR1 is MNHNS and CDR2 is SASEGT. The V end was cut by 7 bases, the J end by 2 bases, with 10 bases between. This CDR3 spans 13 amino acids. CDR3 nucleotide sequence: TGTGCCAGCACTGGACTTTACACAGATACGCAGTATTTT. This codes for CASTGLYTDTQYF.

The chain carries TRBV27 and TRBJ1-5; the D is unclear. V lost 3 bases and J 6 bases, leaving 12 bases between the germline ends. The CDR3 has 14 residues. Germline V CDR1 and CDR2: MNHEY, SMNVEV (reference sequence). CDR3 protein: CASSLAIRGQPQHF. The CDR3 DNA reads TGTGCCAGCAGTTTGGCGATTAGAGGTCAGCCCCAGCATTTT.

The chain uses TRBV2 and TRBJ2-3; D is perhaps TRBD1 (5 bases). Germline assignment: CDR1 SNHLY and CDR2 FYNNEI. CDR3 length equals 15 residues. V was trimmed by 3 bases and J by 5 bases, leaving 15 bases between them. This CDR3 reads CASSDWGRQGDTQYF. CDR3 nucleotide sequence: TGTGCCAGCAGTGATTGGGGCAGGCAAGGAGATACGCAGTATTTT.

CDR3 nucleotide sequence: TGTGCCAGCAGCTTACAATTTGCGGCTGGAAACACCATATATTTT. Translating gives CASSLQFAAGNTIYF. The chain joins TRBV7-2 to TRBJ1-3; no reliable D call. Trimming cost V 2 bases and J 2 bases, with 10 bases left between them. Germline V lookup: CDR1 SGHTA, CDR2 FQGNSA. The CDR3 contains 15 residues.

The J gene is TRBJ1-5, the V gene TRBV21-1; the table's D gene call, TRBD1, was not cross checked with the DNA. TRBV21-1 corresponds to a pseudogene. The CDR3 has 14 residues. In DNA, the CDR3 is TGTGCCAGCCCACCGCCGAGCAGGCGACAGCCCCAGCATTTT. Its protein is CASPPPSRRQPQHF.

The J gene is TRBJ1-2, the V gene TRBV5-1; 9 nucleotides line up with TRBD1. This CDR3 comprises 12 residues. The junction had 3 bases not matched to a gene; V was cut back by 6 bases and J by 6 bases. Germline-derived CDR1 and CDR2 are SGHRS and YFSETQ. CDR3: CASTRDRDGYTF. DNA of the CDR3: TGCGCCAGCACCCGGGACAGGGATGGCTACACCTTC.

This clone was seen only once. The rearrangement joins TRBV7-2 to TRBJ1-2; the D gene is possibly TRBD1 (5 bases). This CDR3 is 14 amino acids long. With 0 bases removed from V and 6 bases from J, the gap between germline ends came to 11 bases. Germline V gene data show CDR1 as SGHTA and CDR2 as FQGNSA. The CDR3 DNA follows: TGTGCCAGCAGCTTAGCGCGAGGGGATGATGGCTACACCTTC. Translating gives CASSLARGDDGYTF.

The rearrangement links TRBV4-1 to TRBJ2-7; no clear D gene. V lost 0 bases and J lost 1, with 10 bases in between. Looked up from germline, CDR1 is MGHRA and CDR2 is YSYEKL. The CDR3 sequence is 15 residues long. CDR3 region: CASSQDERLSYEQYF. CDR3 DNA sequence: TGCGCCAGCAGCCAAGATGAAAGACTTTCCTACGAGCAGTACTTC.

This chain's CDR3 is CASSTGGTGGLAKNIQYF. Here the CDR3 DNA reads TGTGCCAGCAGCACCGGCGGGACAGGGGGCTTAGCCAAAAACATTCAGTACTTC. This chain joins TRBV7-2 and TRBJ2-4; TRBD1 agrees at 12 bases. Germline V gives CDR1 SGHTA, CDR2 FQGNSA. CDR3 length equals 18 residues. The ends lost 5 bases at V and 0 bases at J; junction bases unmatched: 8.

The rearrangement joins TRBV6-6 to TRBJ2-7; TRBD1 aligns across 8 bases. V lost 3 bases and J lost 0; bases outside the gene matches: 4. The CDR3 runs 15 residues. Germline V gene lookup returns CDR1 MNHNY and CDR2 SVGAGI (reference sequence). CDR3 coding DNA: TGTGCCAGCAGTTATCAGGGGGCTACCTCCTACGAGCAGTACTTC. It encodes CASSYQGATSYEQYF.

This clone was detected a few times. This chain connects TRBV28 to TRBJ1-1, with 7 bases lining up with TRBD1. The CDR3 spans 13 residues. The germline gives CDR1 MDHEN, CDR2 SYDVKM. Losses at the gene ends were 9 bases for V and 4 bases for J; bases not matched to a gene: 8. The CDR3 coding sequence is TGTGCCAGTTATACAGGGGAAGTCACTGAAGCTTTCTTT. Protein product: CASYTGEVTEAFF.

This chain uses TRBV6-5 with TRBJ2-3; TRBD2 might be the D (5 bases). Trimming cost V 4 bases and J 2 bases, with 13 bases left between them. The CDR3 is made up of 15 amino acids. CDR1 is MNHEY and CDR2 is SVGAGI in the germline V gene. CDR3 in DNA: TGTGCCAGCAGTTCTAGTGGGGAGAACACAGATACGCAGTATTTT. It specifies CASSSSGENTDTQYF.

The CDR3 is CASSSNRAQRYGYTF. The CDR3 DNA follows: TGTGCCAGCAGTTCGAACAGGGCCCAGAGATATGGCTACACCTTC. The V call is TRBV28, the J call TRBJ1-2; a possible D gene is TRBD1 (6 bases). V was shortened by 4 bases and J by 5 bases, with 17 bases between the two germline ends. The germline V gene encodes CDR1 MDHEN and CDR2 SYDVKM. The CDR3 spans 15 residues.

This clone was counted a few times. This sequence joins TRBV7-8 and TRBJ2-5; 14 nucleotides agree with TRBD2. Germline assignment: CDR1 SGHVS and CDR2 FQNEAQ. The CDR3 loop spans 16 amino acids. Unmatched junction bases numbered 6, after V lost 4 bases and J lost 5 bases. CDR3 bases: TGTGCCAGCAGCTGGGGACTAGCGGGAGAGGTGGAGACCCAGTACTTC. Amino acids: CASSWGLAGEVETQYF.